The 8 T cell receptor beta chains below were found in one sample sequenced in a study of T cells in Graves' hyperthyroidism and ophthalmopathy. The TCR beta CDR3 regions underwent amplification using RNA transcripts as the source. HTBI primers were used for first-round RT-PCR of the TCR CDR3. TCRdb redid the calling of the multiplex PCR reads with MiXCR, one entry per CDR3 protein. The sample has under 350,000 distinct CDR3 sequences, about 20% seen once. Sample: blood. These receptors came from a woman between 50 and 59 years old with Graves' hyperthyroidism.

The chain carries TRBV19 and TRBJ1-1; 10 nucleotides agree with TRBD1. The junction had 4 bases not matched to a gene; V was cut back by 5 bases and J by 1 base. There are 15 residues in the CDR3. CDR1 is LNHDA, CDR2 SQIVND, per germline (reference sequence). The CDR3 DNA sequence: TGTGCCAGTAGTTGGACAGGGGGAAGGAACACTGAAGCTTTCTTT. It yields the protein CASSWTGGRNTEAFF.

The DNA for the CDR3 is TGTGCCAGCGGACTAGCGGGATTCACAGATACGCAGTATTTT. Its translation is CASGLAGFTDTQYF. V usage is TRBV25-1 and J usage is TRBJ2-3; 12 bases fit TRBD2. The CDR3 runs 14 residues. The V gene's germline CDR1 is MGHDK and CDR2 SYGVNS. Trimming at V came to 8 bases and at J to 2 bases, leaving 2 bases not matched to a gene.

The chain has TRBV14 and TRBJ1-3, with D possibly TRBD1 on 5 matching bases. Germline V lookup: CDR1 SGHDN, CDR2 FVKESK. V was cut by 4 bases and J by 2 bases, with 15 bases left in between. The CDR3 extends over 16 amino acids. CDR3 amino acids: CASSRQGGEPGNTIYF. The CDR3 bases are TGTGCCAGCAGCCGGCAGGGCGGGGAACCTGGAAACACCATATATTTT.

This clonotype was detected a few times. This rearrangement joins TRBV6-6 to TRBJ1-1; tentative D call: TRBD1 (5 bases). CDR3 length: 15 amino acids. V dropped 2 bases and J dropped 1 base, with 11 bases sitting between them. Germline V gene lookup returns CDR1 MNHNY and CDR2 SVGAGI (reference sequence). The CDR3 coding sequence is TGTGCCAGCAGTTACGCCCAGGGCGGGAACACTGAAGCTTTCTTT. Translated, it gives CASSYAQGGNTEAFF.

The chain has TRBV5-1 and TRBJ2-2, with a possible D match to TRBD1 (6 bases). Germline values: CDR1 SGHRS, CDR2 YFSETQ. There are 16 residues in the CDR3. Between the trimmed V and J ends, which lost 4 bases and 1 base, there was a span of 14 bases. This chain's CDR3 is CASSQNPQGNTGELFF. CDR3 nucleotide sequence: TGCGCCAGCAGCCAGAACCCACAGGGGAACACCGGGGAGCTGTTTTTT.

This clonotype appeared many times. The V call is TRBV12-3 or TRBV12-4, the J call TRBJ1-5; D gene uncertain. The V end was cut by 8 bases, the J end by 1 base, with 15 bases between. This CDR3 is built from 15 residues. The CDR3 region has the DNA TGTGCCAGCGCCCTCGTCGGGAGAAGCAATCAGCCCCAGCATTTT. Encoded protein: CASALVGRSNQPQHF.

The V gene is TRBV5-4, the J gene TRBJ2-5; 9 bases map to TRBD1. Unmatched junction bases numbered 5, after V lost 0 bases and J lost 2 bases. This CDR3 contains 16 residues. Germline V gene data show CDR1 as SGHNT and CDR2 as YYREEE (reference sequence). DNA for the CDR3: TGTGCCAGCAGCTTGGCTCCGGGACAGGGACAAGAGACCCAGTACTTC. Translated: CASSLAPGQGQETQYF.

This clonotype was seen many times. CDR3: CASSEQGPYEQYF. The CDR3 DNA follows: TGTGCCAGCAGCGAACAGGGGCCCTACGAGCAGTACTTC. The chain couples TRBV28 to TRBJ2-7, with 7 bases matching TRBD1. Germline values: CDR1 MDHEN, CDR2 SYDVKM. The CDR3 has 13 amino acids. The V segment lost 6 bases and the J segment 2 bases; nucleotides outside the gene matches: 4.